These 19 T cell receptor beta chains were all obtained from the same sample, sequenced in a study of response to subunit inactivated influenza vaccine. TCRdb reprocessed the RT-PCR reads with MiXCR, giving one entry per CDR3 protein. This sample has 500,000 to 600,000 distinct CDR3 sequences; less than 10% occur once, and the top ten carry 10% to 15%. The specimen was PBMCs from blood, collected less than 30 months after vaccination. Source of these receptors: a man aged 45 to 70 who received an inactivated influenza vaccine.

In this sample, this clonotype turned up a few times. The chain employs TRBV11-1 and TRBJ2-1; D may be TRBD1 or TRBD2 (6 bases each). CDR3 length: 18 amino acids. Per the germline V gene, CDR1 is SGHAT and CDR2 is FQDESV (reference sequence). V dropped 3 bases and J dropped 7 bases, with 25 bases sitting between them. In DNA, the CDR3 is TGTGCCAGCAGCTTTTCCCCCTGGAATGGGGGGCCCGGGAATGAGCAGTTCTTC. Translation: CASSFSPWNGGPGNEQFF.

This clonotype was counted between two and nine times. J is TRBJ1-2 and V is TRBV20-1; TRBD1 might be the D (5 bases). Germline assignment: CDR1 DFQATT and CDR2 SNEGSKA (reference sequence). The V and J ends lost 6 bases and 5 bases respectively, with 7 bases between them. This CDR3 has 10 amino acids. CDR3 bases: TGCAGTGCAGCAGGGTATGGCTACACCTTC. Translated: CSAAGYGYTF.

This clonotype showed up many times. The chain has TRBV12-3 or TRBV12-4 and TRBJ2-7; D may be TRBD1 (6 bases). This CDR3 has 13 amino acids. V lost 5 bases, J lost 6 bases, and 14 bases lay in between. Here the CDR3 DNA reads TGTGCCAGCAGTATCGGGACACCCACCGAGCAGTACTTC. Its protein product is CASSIGTPTEQYF.

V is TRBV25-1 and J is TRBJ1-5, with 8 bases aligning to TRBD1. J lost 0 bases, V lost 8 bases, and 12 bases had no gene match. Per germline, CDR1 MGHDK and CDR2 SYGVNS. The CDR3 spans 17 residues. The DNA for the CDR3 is TGTGCCAGCCCACGCAAAGACAGGGGTCATAGCAATCAGCCCCAGCATTTT. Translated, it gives CASPRKDRGHSNQPQHF.

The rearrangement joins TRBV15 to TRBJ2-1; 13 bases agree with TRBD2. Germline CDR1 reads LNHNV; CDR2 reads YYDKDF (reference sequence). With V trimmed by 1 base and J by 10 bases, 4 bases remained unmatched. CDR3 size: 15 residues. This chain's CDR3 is CATSRATSGRAEQFF. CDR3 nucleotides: TGTGCCACCAGCAGAGCAACTAGCGGGAGGGCCGAGCAGTTCTTC.

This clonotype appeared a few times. CDR3 amino acids: CASSFSASGRWAQYF. CDR3 DNA: TGTGCCAGCAGTTTTTCGGCTAGCGGGAGGTGGGCCCAGTACTTC. The gene calls are TRBV27 and TRBJ2-5, with 11 positions matching TRBD2. From germline, CDR1 is MNHEY and CDR2 SMNVEV (reference sequence). V was pared by 3 bases and J by 9 bases, with 9 bases of the junction left unmatched. This CDR3 spans 15 amino acids.

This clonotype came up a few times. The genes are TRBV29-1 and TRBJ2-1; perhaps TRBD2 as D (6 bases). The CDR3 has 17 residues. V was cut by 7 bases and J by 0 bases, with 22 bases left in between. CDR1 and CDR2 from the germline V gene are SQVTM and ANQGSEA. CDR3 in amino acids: CSGWMGRSLFSYNEQFF. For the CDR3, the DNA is TGCAGCGGTTGGATGGGGAGGTCCCTGTTCTCCTACAATGAGCAGTTCTTC.

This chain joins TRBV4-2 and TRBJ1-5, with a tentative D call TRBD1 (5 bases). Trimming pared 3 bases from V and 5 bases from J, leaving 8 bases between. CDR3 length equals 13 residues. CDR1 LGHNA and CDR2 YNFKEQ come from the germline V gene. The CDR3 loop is CASSHGGDQPQHF. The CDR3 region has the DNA TGTGCCAGCAGCCATGGGGGGGATCAGCCCCAGCATTTT.

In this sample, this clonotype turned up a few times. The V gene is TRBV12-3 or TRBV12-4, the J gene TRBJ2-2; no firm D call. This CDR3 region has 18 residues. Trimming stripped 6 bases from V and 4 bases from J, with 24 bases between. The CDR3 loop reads CASSPHGRPEGGTGELFF. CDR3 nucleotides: TGTGCCAGCAGCCCCCATGGCAGGCCCGAAGGCGGCACCGGGGAGCTGTTTTTT.

Here the CDR3 DNA reads TGTGCCAGCAGTTATGGGGGGCGTCAGCCCCAGCATTTT. The encoded protein is CASSYGGRQPQHF. This chain joins TRBV6-2 or TRBV6-3 and TRBJ1-5, with D possibly being TRBD1 (6 bases). The CDR3 has 13 residues. CDR1 is MNHEY, CDR2 SVGEGT, per germline. V was trimmed by 3 bases and J by 6 bases, leaving 9 bases between them.

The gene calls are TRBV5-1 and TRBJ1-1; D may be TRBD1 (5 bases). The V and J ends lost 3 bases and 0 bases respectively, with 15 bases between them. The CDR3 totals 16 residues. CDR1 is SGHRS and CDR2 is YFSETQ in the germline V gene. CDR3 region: CASSSQGYELNTEAFF. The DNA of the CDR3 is TGCGCCAGCAGCTCCCAGGGATATGAGCTGAACACTGAAGCTTTCTTT.

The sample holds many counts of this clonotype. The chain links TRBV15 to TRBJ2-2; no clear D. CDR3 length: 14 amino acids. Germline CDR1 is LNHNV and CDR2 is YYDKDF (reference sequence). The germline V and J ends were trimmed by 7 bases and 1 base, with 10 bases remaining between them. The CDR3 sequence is CATTLSGNTGELFF. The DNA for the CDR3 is TGTGCCACCACACTTTCAGGGAACACCGGGGAGCTGTTTTTT.

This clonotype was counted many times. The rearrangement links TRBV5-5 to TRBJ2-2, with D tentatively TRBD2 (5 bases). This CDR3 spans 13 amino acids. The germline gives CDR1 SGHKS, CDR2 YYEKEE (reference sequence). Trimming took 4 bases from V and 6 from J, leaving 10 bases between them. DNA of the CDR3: TGTGCCAGCAGCCGGTCGGAGGCCGGGGAGCTGTTTTTT. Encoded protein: CASSRSEAGELFF.

CDR3 in amino acids: CASRMGQVLNTEAFF. In DNA, the CDR3 is TGTGCCAGCAGAATGGGACAGGTATTGAACACTGAAGCTTTCTTT. This sequence joins TRBV2 and TRBJ1-1; 8 positions agree with TRBD1. Germline V gene data show CDR1 as SNHLY and CDR2 as FYNNEI. After removal of 6 bases from V and 0 bases from J, the junction contained 6 bases not matched to a gene. The CDR3 extends over 15 amino acids.

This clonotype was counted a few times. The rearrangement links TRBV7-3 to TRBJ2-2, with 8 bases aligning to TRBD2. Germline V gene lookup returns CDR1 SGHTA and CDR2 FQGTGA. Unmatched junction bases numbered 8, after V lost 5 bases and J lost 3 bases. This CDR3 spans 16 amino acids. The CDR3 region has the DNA TGTGCCAGCAGCAAAACAGCGGGAGCCGACACCGGGGAGCTGTTTTTT. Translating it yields CASSKTAGADTGELFF.

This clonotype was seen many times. CDR3 protein: CSARGGLATQDTQYF. For the CDR3, the DNA is TGCAGTGCTAGAGGGGGACTAGCGACCCAAGATACGCAGTATTTT. The V and J genes are TRBV20-1 and TRBJ2-3; 10 bases line up with TRBD2. V shed 1 base, J shed 5 bases, and the junction held 6 bases outside the gene matches. Germline V gives CDR1 DFQATT, CDR2 SNEGSKA (reference sequence). The CDR3 is 15 amino acids.

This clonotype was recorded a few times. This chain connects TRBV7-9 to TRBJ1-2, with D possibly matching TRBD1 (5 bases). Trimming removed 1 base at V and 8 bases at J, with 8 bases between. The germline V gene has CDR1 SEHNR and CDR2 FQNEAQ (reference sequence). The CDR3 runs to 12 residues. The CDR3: CASSLGGEGYTF. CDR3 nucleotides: TGTGCCAGCAGCTTAGGAGGGGAAGGCTACACCTTC.

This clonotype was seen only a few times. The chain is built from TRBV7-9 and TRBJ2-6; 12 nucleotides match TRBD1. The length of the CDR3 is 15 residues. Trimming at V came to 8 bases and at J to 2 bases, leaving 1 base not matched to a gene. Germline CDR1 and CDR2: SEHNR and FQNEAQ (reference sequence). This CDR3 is CASGTGGAGANVLTF. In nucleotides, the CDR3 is TGTGCCAGCGGGACAGGGGGCGCTGGGGCCAACGTCCTGACTTTC.

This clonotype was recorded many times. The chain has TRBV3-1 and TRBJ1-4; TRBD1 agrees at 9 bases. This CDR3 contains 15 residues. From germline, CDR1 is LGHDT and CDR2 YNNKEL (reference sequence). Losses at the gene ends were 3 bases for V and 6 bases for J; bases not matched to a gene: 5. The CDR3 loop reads CASSQPGTGYEKLFF. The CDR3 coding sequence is TGTGCCAGCAGCCAGCCTGGGACAGGGTATGAAAAACTGTTTTTT.